A single sample is the source of the 15 T cell receptor beta chains below, sequenced in a study of cytomegalovirus exposure and HLA in healthy donors. The primer mix had 60 Vbeta and 13 Jbeta primers. Profiled with immunoSEQ multiplex PCR; TCRdb holds only in-frame clones, not every one. The sample lists 110,000 to 150,000 clones, around three quarters occurring once. Sequenced material: PBMCs. All receptors come from a woman aged 60-75 years in good health and CMV-seropositive.

The sample holds a few counts of this clone. The V gene is TRBV5-1, the J gene TRBJ2-1; TRBD2 agrees at 8 bases. Germline V gene sequence: CDR1 SGHRS, CDR2 YFSETQ. CDR3 size: 14 residues. With V trimmed by 7 bases and J by 0 bases, 3 bases remained unmatched. The CDR3: CASRSGSSYNEQFF. The CDR3 DNA reads as TGCGCCAGCCGGAGCGGGAGCTCCTACAATGAGCAGTTCTTC. Complete variable domain (other parts from reference TRBV5-1 and TRBJ2-1): KAGVTQTPRYLIKTRGQQVTLSCSPISGHRSVSWYQQTPGQGLQFLFEYFSETQRNKGNFPGRFSGRQFSNSRSEMNVSTLELGDSALYLCASRSGSSYNEQFFGPGTRLTVL.

There are a few counts of this clone. V and J are TRBV30 and TRBJ2-7; 10 bases align to TRBD1. Germline trimming cut 7 bases from V and 2 bases from J; bases unmatched to any gene: 8. The CDR3 is made up of 14 amino acids. The germline V gene encodes CDR1 GTSNPN and CDR2 SVGIG (reference sequence). CDR3 in amino acids: CALSTGGQPYEQYF. For the CDR3, the DNA is TGTGCCTTATCGACAGGGGGCCAGCCCTACGAGCAGTACTTC.

CDR3 residues: CASRGGSWGNEQFF. CDR3 coding DNA: TGTGCCAGCAGAGGTGGGAGTTGGGGCAATGAGCAGTTCTTC. The V and J genes are TRBV2 and TRBJ2-1; a possible D gene is TRBD2 (5 bases). The CDR3 sequence is 14 residues long. Trimming pared 6 bases from V and 6 bases from J, leaving 15 bases between. Germline V CDR1 and CDR2: SNHLY, FYNNEI.

The sample holds a few counts of this clone. The chain is built from TRBV9 and TRBJ1-2; D may be TRBD1 (5 bases). V gave up 4 bases and J gave up 5 bases, with 12 bases separating them. This CDR3 has 13 amino acids. In germline, CDR1 is SGDLS, CDR2 YYNGEE. In nucleotides, the CDR3 is TGTGCCAGCAGCTCTACAGGAGGGTATGGCTACACCTTC. As protein: CASSSTGGYGYTF.

This chain joins TRBV6-5 and TRBJ1-2, with D possibly being TRBD1 (6 bases). In germline, CDR1 is MNHEY, CDR2 SVGAGI. This CDR3 has 14 residues. Deletions cut 6 bases from V and 7 bases from J, with 18 bases between. The CDR3 sequence is CASRGSGTSSGYTF. In DNA, the CDR3 is TGTGCCAGCAGGGGATCCGGGACATCGAGTGGCTACACCTTC.

The table lists this clone with a few counts. This chain joins TRBV29-1 and TRBJ1-1, with D unresolved. The CDR3 covers 11 residues. Germline CDR1 and CDR2: SQVTM and ANQGSEA. Trimming shortened V by 7 bases and J by 6 bases, and 12 bases separated the two germline ends. CDR3 loop: CSGVRSAEAFF. The DNA of the CDR3 is TGCAGCGGGGTAAGAAGCGCTGAAGCTTTCTTT.

V usage is TRBV12-5 and J usage is TRBJ2-2; D is unresolved. Germline V gene lookup returns CDR1 LGHNT and CDR2 FRNRAP. The CDR3 is 14 amino acids. Trimming removed 1 base from V and 2 bases from J, with 5 bases in between. CDR3 bases: TGTGCTAGTGGTTTGGACAGCAACACCGGGGAGCTGTTTTTT. Protein product: CASGLDSNTGELFF. Supplemented by reference TRBV12-5 and TRBJ2-2, the full variable domain reads DARVTQTPRHKVTEMGQEVTMRCQPILGHNTVFWYRQTMMQGLELLAYFRNRAPLDDSGMPKDRFSAEMPDATLATLKIQPSEPRDSAVYFCASGLDSNTGELFFGEGSRLTVL.

The chain carries TRBV4-2 and TRBJ2-1, with 10 bases matching TRBD2. The V gene's germline CDR1 is LGHNA and CDR2 YNFKEQ. CDR3 length: 16 amino acids. V dropped 0 bases and J dropped 7; count of bases not matched to a gene: 6. CDR3 nucleotides: TGTGCCAGCAGCCAAGACCAGGGACTAGCGAAGAATGAGCAGTTCTTC. It translates to CASSQDQGLAKNEQFF.

CDR3 sequence reads: CASSLAQGLGQPQHF. CDR3 in DNA: TGTGCCAGCAGCTTAGCGCAGGGTCTAGGCCAGCCCCAGCATTTT. This chain connects TRBV7-6 to TRBJ1-5; a weak D match, TRBD1 (5 bases). The CDR3 runs to 15 residues. Trimming shortened V by 0 bases and J by 7 bases, and 13 bases separated the two germline ends. Germline CDR1 is SGHVS and CDR2 is FNYEAQ.

The chain uses TRBV5-1 and TRBJ1-2; 10 nucleotides align to TRBD1. Trimming cost V 4 bases and J 6 bases; bases outside gene matches: 6. Germline V CDR1 and CDR2: SGHRS, YFSETQ. The CDR3 consists of 14 residues. The CDR3 DNA reads TGCGCCAGCAGCACTGGACAGGGGGTGGATGGCTACACCTTC. Translation: CASSTGQGVDGYTF.

The CDR3 here is CASTLTGILEWYGYTF. CDR3 in DNA: TGTGCCAGCACACTGACAGGGATCCTTGAGTGGTATGGCTACACCTTC. The V gene is TRBV28, the J gene TRBJ1-2; 7 bases fit TRBD1. Losses at the gene ends were 7 bases for V and 5 bases for J; bases not matched to a gene: 16. The CDR3 runs to 16 residues. CDR1 is MDHEN and CDR2 is SYDVKM in the germline V gene.

The rearrangement joins TRBV14 to TRBJ1-2; 7 positions agree with TRBD1. The CDR3 is made up of 15 amino acids. Unmatched junction bases numbered 5, after V lost 0 bases and J lost 4 bases. The germline gives CDR1 SGHDN, CDR2 FVKESK. CDR3 in amino acids: CASSQDLRTGYGYTF. The CDR3 DNA is TGTGCCAGCAGCCAAGATCTAAGGACAGGCTATGGCTACACCTTC.

The genes are TRBV18 and TRBJ1-1, with 7 nucleotides matching TRBD1. The V and J ends lost 1 base and 1 base, in that order; junction bases with no gene match: 9. Germline CDR1 is KGHSH and CDR2 is LQKENI. The CDR3 runs 17 residues. CDR3 in amino acids: CASSPRDRALGNTEAFF. The CDR3 DNA follows: TGTGCCAGCTCACCACGAGACAGGGCGTTGGGGAACACTGAAGCTTTCTTT.

V is TRBV21-1 and J is TRBJ2-1; the table gives TRBD2 as D, unverified against the DNA. TRBV21-1 is a documented pseudogene. The CDR3 spans 17 residues. DNA of the CDR3: TGTGCCAGCAGCAAAGCGCAGAAACTAGCGGGGGTCGATGAGCAGTTCTTC. The encoded protein is CASSKAQKLAGVDEQFF.

The DNA for the CDR3 is TGCAGTGCTCGTCACAATGAGCAGTTCTTC. Translation gives CSARHNEQFF. The rearrangement uses TRBV20-1 and TRBJ2-1; no firm D call. Looked up from germline, CDR1 is DFQATT and CDR2 is SNEGSKA (reference sequence). The CDR3 totals 10 residues. V lost 5 bases and J lost 5, with 4 bases in between.